This TCR beta chain comes out of a study of cytomegalovirus exposure and HLA in healthy donors (dated by TCRdb to 2017 to 2019). At the level of the whole study: According to a later analysis, one platform produced both the approximately 110 validation repertoires and the approximately 660 repertoires of the first cohort. The aim of the study was to test whether cataloging public T cell receptors could identify signatures of past pathogen exposure. Besides the first cohort of 550 to 750 subjects, a separate validation cohort made up of 120 or so different subjects was used. The study combined high-throughput TCR immunosequencing, statistical association of individual TCRs with disease status, and machine learning to predict cytomegalovirus infection status.

Findings and caveats that apply to the study as a whole: Most TCR sequences were seen in very few donors, while some public TCRs were found in many individuals. A few of the identified cytomegalovirus-associated TCR beta chains were confirmed in vitro to be specific for cytomegalovirus antigens. A later analysis lacked HLA typing for the validation cohort, so it scored co-occurrence in that cohort across all 120 repertoires. In a later analysis, TCRs clustered in the first cohort were found to also tend to co-occur in the 120 validation repertoires, with approximately 93% of cluster scores above 0. Cytomegalovirus status was reported to be diagnosed by the classifier with high specificity and sensitivity in both the original and validation cohorts. It was suggested by the authors that the approach could potentially be generalized to other disease states and immunological phenotypes. A total of about 150 TCR beta chains were listed by the study as associated with cytomegalovirus.

Of note for this clone: Its specific antigen is unknown. The sample holds no much larger clone one base away, and base qualities are not on file.

Based on the germline V gene (reference sequence), the CDR1 and CDR2 sequences are SEHNR and FQNEAQ. Trimming takes 3 bases off V and 2 bases off J; junction bases not matched to a gene: 10. The CDR3 has 17 amino acids, counting the end cysteine and phenylalanine. Only the CDR3 DNA stays, 51 bases, in frame from base 1. Library preparation used the immunoSEQ multiplex PCR assay. In the paper's pipeline: A statistical classification framework was developed to diagnose cytomegalovirus status using the catalog of TCR beta chain sequences. TCRdb mirrors the immuneACCESS table, restricted to in-frame sequences. Some clones are absent from its copies; in checked studies, under half trace to an unresolved V gene, and the reason for the others is unknown. Clonal size and the V and J genes are those of that table, whereas D and trimming came from the DNA. The sample yields about 130,000 clones; about 91% were counted once. 1.2% of the sample lies in the top ten.

The donors were included in the validation cohort of 120 subjects, a group kept apart from the roughly 700-subject first cohort. Material for sequencing was PBMCs. This TCR was sampled from a young woman in good health and CMV-seronegative. The chain was built from TRBV7-9 and TRBJ1-2, and TRBD1 matches 9 of the central bases. CDR3 protein: CASSFRDRGEVNYGYTF. The sequence in DNA is TGTGCCAGCAGCTTTCGAGACAGGGGGGAAGTAAACTATGGCTACACCTTC.